This T cell receptor beta chain was recovered during a study of T cell changes during pregnancy in multiple sclerosis. Looked up from germline, CDR1 is SGHDN and CDR2 is FVKESK. The CDR3 length is 15 residues. J was trimmed by 5 bases and V by 0 bases; bases with no gene match: 5. Using immunoSEQ multiplex PCR, the repertoire was profiled, and TCRdb retains in-frame clones only, with some absent. Here the sample spans tens of thousands of clones, just under 95% being singletons. The chain is built from TRBV14 and TRBJ2-7; 9 bases match TRBD1. The clonotype was recovered from a female donor with multiple sclerosis, enrolled in a pregnancy study. The material was CD8+ T cells from peripheral blood mononuclear cells, obtained in the third trimester of pregnancy. CDR3 nucleotide sequence: TGTGCCAGCAGCCAAGATAGTACAGGGGGCCACGAGCAGTACTTC. Translation: CASSQDSTGGHEQYF.